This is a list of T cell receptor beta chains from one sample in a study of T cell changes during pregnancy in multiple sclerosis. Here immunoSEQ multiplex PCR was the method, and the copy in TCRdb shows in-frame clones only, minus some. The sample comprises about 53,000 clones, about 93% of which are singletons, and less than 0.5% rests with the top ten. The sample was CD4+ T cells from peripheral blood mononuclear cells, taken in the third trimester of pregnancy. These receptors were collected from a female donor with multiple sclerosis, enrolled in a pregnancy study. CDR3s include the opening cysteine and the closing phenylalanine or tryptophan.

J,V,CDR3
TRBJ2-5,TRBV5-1,CASSLAGRAETQYF
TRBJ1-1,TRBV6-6,CASRIPGLRMNTEAFF
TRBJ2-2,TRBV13,CASSSGGGELFF
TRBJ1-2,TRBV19,CASSIIRGYGYTF
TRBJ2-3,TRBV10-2,CASRHGGESGSQYF
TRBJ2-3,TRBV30,CAWSVFSGGATDTQYF
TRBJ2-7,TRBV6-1,CASSEMRYEQYF
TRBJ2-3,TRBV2,CASSDSSTLTDTQYF
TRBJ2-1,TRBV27,CASSGASGGLDEQFF
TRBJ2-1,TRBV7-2,CASSLAPGGVNEQFF
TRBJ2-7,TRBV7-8,CASSSHRGGTYEQYF
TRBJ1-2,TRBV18,CASSLGAGDYGYTF
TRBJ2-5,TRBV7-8,CASRLSGGVLVQETQYF
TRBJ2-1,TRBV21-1,CASSKMGSGVGYNEQFF
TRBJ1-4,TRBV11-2,CASSPGGGRGEKLFF
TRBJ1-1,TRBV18,CASSPGQLNTEAFF
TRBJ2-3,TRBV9,CASSGGTSGGVTDTQYF
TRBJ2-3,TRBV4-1,CASSLGLAIDTQYF
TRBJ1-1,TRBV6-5,CASSQPGRTEAFF
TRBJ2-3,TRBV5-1,CASSPSVADTQYF
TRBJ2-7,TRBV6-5,CATRTGRLGPYEQYF
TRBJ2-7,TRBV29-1,CSVYRVGGSYEQYF
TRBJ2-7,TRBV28,CASTGGPLYEQYF
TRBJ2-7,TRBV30,CAWTKGTGLTYEQYF
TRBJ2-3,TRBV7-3,CASSPRTSGGFTDTQYF